The rows below give T cell receptor beta chains drawn from one sample of a study of OX40 agonist ivuxolimab in advanced cancers. The repertoire was sequenced with immunoSEQ multiplex PCR; TCRdb's copy has only in-frame clones and lacks some. The sample lists about 45,000 clones; roughly 80% were seen once. The sample here was CD4+ or CD8+ T cells sorted from blood, taken in a trial of the OX40 agonist ivuxolimab. Receptors were obtained from an adult with an advanced solid tumor such as melanoma, head and neck, liver or kidney cancer. CDR3s include the opening cysteine and the closing phenylalanine or tryptophan. The D gene is left open where the match is weak. Size is omitted from some rows. Given values are once, few, many or a class for expanded clones.

>.|.|TRBV7-9|TRBJ2-5
CASSFGQGGQETQYF
TGTGCCAGCAGCTTTGGGCAGGGTGGCCAAGAGACCCAGTACTTC
>.|.|TRBV11-2|TRBJ1-4
CASSLVVDTNEKLFF
TGTGCCAGCAGCTTAGTAGTGGATACTAATGAAAAACTGTTTTTT
>.|.|TRBV5-1|TRBJ2-7
CASSLEGTGVYEQYF
TGCGCCAGCAGCTTGGAGGGGACTGGCGTGTACGAGCAGTACTTC
>few|.|TRBV6-5|TRBJ2-2
CASSWTQGGIGELFF
TGTGCCAGCAGTTGGACCCAGGGGGGCATCGGGGAGCTGTTTTTT
>.|TRBD1|TRBV2|TRBJ1-3
CASRSTGGIGNTIYF
TGTGCCAGCAGATCGACAGGGGGCATCGGAAACACCATATATTTT
>once|TRBD1|TRBV2|TRBJ2-5
CARCPGTGKETQYF
TGTGCCAGATGCCCCGGGACAGGGAAAGAGACCCAGTACTTC
>few|.|TRBV30|TRBJ2-2
CAWSVLLNTGELFF
TGTGCCTGGAGTGTACTACTTAACACCGGGGAGCTGTTTTTT
>.|.|TRBV9|TRBJ1-1
CASSGTPGSHTEAFF
TGTGCCAGCAGCGGCACACCGGGATCTCATACTGAAGCTTTCTTT
>.|.|TRBV27|TRBJ1-1
CASRDRPNTEAFF
TGTGCCAGCAGGGACAGACCGAACACTGAAGCTTTCTTT
>once|.|TRBV30|TRBJ2-7
CALSPSGPYEQYF
TGTGCACTCTCCCCGTCCGGACCCTACGAGCAGTACTTC
>few|TRBD1|TRBV29-1|TRBJ2-5
CSAGDRRPQETQYF
TGCAGCGCAGGGGACAGGCGACCTCAAGAGACCCAGTACTTC
>.|TRBD2|TRBV2|TRBJ2-2
CASSEEGLAGGNTGELFF
TGTGCCAGCAGTGAAGAGGGACTAGCGGGAGGGAACACCGGGGAGCTGTTTTTT
>.|TRBD1|TRBV28|TRBJ1-5
CASSLTGTGTFPNQPQHF
TGTGCCAGCAGTCTGACCGGGACAGGAACTTTCCCCAATCAGCCCCAGCATTTT
>.|.|TRBV7-8|TRBJ2-7
CASSFASQSSYEQYF
TGTGCCAGCAGCTTTGCCAGCCAGAGCTCCTACGAGCAGTACTTC
>.|TRBD1|TRBV30|TRBJ1-1
CAWSETGIGAFF
TGTGCCTGGAGTGAGACAGGGATCGGGGCTTTCTTT
>.|.|TRBV9|TRBJ1-6
CASSATGSDNSPLHF
TGTGCCAGCAGCGCGACGGGGAGCGACAATTCACCCCTCCACTTT
>.|.|TRBV11-1|TRBJ2-5
CASSWRGQETQYF
TGTGCCAGCAGCTGGAGGGGGCAAGAGACCCAGTACTTC
>.|.|TRBV10-2|TRBJ2-3
CASSEFGDTDTQYF
TGCGCCAGCAGTGAGTTTGGGGATACAGATACGCAGTATTTT
>.|.|TRBV9|TRBJ2-7
CASSATDRPTYEQYF
TGTGCCAGCAGCGCTACGGACAGACCGACCTACGAGCAGTACTTC
>.|.|TRBV5-4|TRBJ2-2
CASSLSGIYTGELFF
TGTGCCAGCAGCTTATCAGGGATTTACACCGGGGAGCTGTTTTTT
>.|.|TRBV29-1|TRBJ2-3
CSVLGETDTQYF
TGCAGCGTGCTGGGGGAGACAGATACGCAGTATTTT
>.|.|TRBV5-1|TRBJ1-1
CASSLVFASSSEAFF
TGCGCCAGCAGCTTGGTATTCGCCTCTTCCTCTGAAGCTTTCTTT
>.|.|TRBV5-1|TRBJ1-1
CASSPELLRDTEAFF
TGCGCCAGCAGCCCCGAGTTACTGAGGGACACTGAAGCTTTCTTT
>.|.|TRBV9|TRBJ1-1
CASSVVDGNTEAFF
TGTGCCAGCAGCGTAGTGGATGGGAACACTGAAGCTTTCTTT
>.|TRBD2|TRBV7-3|TRBJ2-3
CASSPSGGRVRDTQYF
TGTGCCAGCAGCCCCTCTGGCGGGAGGGTGAGAGATACGCAGTATTTT
>few|.|TRBV2|TRBJ2-1
CASNGGLSYNEQFF
TGTGCCAGCAATGGCGGCCTATCCTACAATGAGCAGTTCTTC
>.|.|TRBV9|TRBJ2-1
CASSVGSPGTRESSYNEQFF
TGTGCCAGCAGCGTAGGCTCCCCTGGTACCCGGGAAAGCTCCTACAATGAGCAGTTCTTC
>few|TRBD1|TRBV27|TRBJ2-4
CASSLSRGQENIQYF
TGTGCCAGCAGTTTATCCAGGGGGCAGGAAAACATTCAGTACTTC
>.|TRBD1|TRBV4-2|TRBJ2-5
CASSQAGTGGVETQYF
TGTGCCAGCAGCCAAGCCGGGACAGGGGGCGTTGAGACCCAGTACTTC
>.|.|TRBV5-1|TRBJ1-6
CASSLSAPRPLHF
TGCGCCAGCAGCTTGAGTGCCCCGAGGCCCCTCCACTTT
>.|TRBD1|TRBV10-1|TRBJ2-7
CASSEEGQGLYEQYF
TGCGCCAGCAGTGAAGAGGGACAGGGACTCTACGAGCAGTACTTC
>.|.|TRBV9|TRBJ2-7
CASSVAAGTYEQYF
TGTGCCAGCAGCGTAGCGGCAGGGACCTACGAGCAGTACTTC
>.|TRBD1|TRBV19|TRBJ2-5
CASRGQGSQETQYF
TGTGCCAGTAGAGGACAGGGGTCCCAAGAGACCCAGTACTTC
>.|.|TRBV9|TRBJ2-2
CASAVANTGELFF
TGTGCCAGCGCCGTGGCGAACACCGGGGAGCTGTTTTTT
>.|.|TRBV10-3|TRBJ2-2
CAISLKSPGELFF
TGTGCCATCAGTCTAAAGTCCCCCGGGGAGCTGTTTTTT
>.|TRBD2|TRBV7-8|TRBJ2-7
CASSFGLVRNEQYF
TGTGCCAGCAGCTTCGGACTAGTTCGTAATGAGCAGTACTTC
>.|.|TRBV11-2|TRBJ2-2
CASSLPWTGELFF
TGTGCCAGCAGCTTGCCGTGGACCGGGGAGCTGTTTTTT
>.|.|TRBV2|TRBJ1-3
CASIMVRKSSGNTIYF
TGTGCCAGCATAATGGTTAGGAAATCCTCTGGAAACACCATATATTTT
>.|.|TRBV2|TRBJ1-2
CASIALQGSIQGYTF
TGTGCCAGCATCGCCCTACAGGGATCCATACAAGGCTACACCTTC
>few|TRBD1|TRBV9|TRBJ2-7
CASSAGWGQGTYEQYF
TGTGCCAGCAGCGCCGGGTGGGGACAGGGGACCTACGAGCAGTACTTC
>.|.|TRBV7-9|TRBJ1-2
CASSPPGAGYGYTF
TGTGCCAGCAGCCCCCCCGGAGCAGGGTATGGCTACACCTTC
>.|.|TRBV6-1|TRBJ1-6
CASMELADNSPLHF
TGTGCCAGCATGGAATTAGCGGATAATTCACCCCTCCACTTT
>.|TRBD1|TRBV2|TRBJ2-7
CASSSHRGSYEQYF
TGTGCCAGCAGTTCTCACAGGGGGTCCTACGAGCAGTACTTC
>.|.|TRBV18|TRBJ2-7
CASSPKGPAAYEQYF
TGTGCCAGCTCGCCAAAAGGGCCAGCAGCCTACGAGCAGTACTTC
>.|.|TRBV5-6|TRBJ1-6
CASSGGSTSRNSPLHF
TGTGCCAGCAGTGGGGGGTCCACGTCTCGTAATTCACCCCTCCACTTT
>.|.|TRBV29-1|TRBJ2-3
CSVVGLAKTDTQYF
TGCAGCGTTGTCGGGCTAGCGAAGACAGATACGCAGTATTTT
>once|.|TRBV5-6|TRBJ1-1
CASRMGPEAFF
TGTGCCAGCAGAATGGGCCCTGAAGCTTTCTTT
>.|.|TRBV6-1|TRBJ2-1
CASSDLLEQFF
TGTGCCAGCAGTGACTTGCTTGAGCAGTTCTTC
>.|TRBD1|TRBV11-2|TRBJ2-7
CASSLRQGSEQYF
TGTGCCAGCAGCCTCCGACAGGGTAGCGAGCAGTACTTC
>.|.|TRBV7-2|TRBJ2-3
CASSSSGRVDTQYF
TGTGCCAGCTCGAGCAGCGGAAGAGTGGATACGCAGTATTTT
>.|.|TRBV20-1|TRBJ1-1
CSAWDFAEAFF
TGCAGTGCTTGGGACTTCGCGGAAGCTTTCTTT
>.|.|TRBV30|TRBJ2-7
CAWRDGLTSYEQYF
TGTGCCTGGAGAGACGGACTAACCTCCTACGAGCAGTACTTC
>.|.|TRBV6-6|TRBJ1-6
CASVFLGNSPLHF
TGTGCCAGCGTCTTCTTGGGTAATTCACCCCTCCACTTT
>.|TRBD2|TRBV27|TRBJ2-1
CASSLAAGGGYNEQFF
TGTGCCAGCAGTTTAGCGGCGGGAGGGGGCTACAATGAGCAGTTCTTC